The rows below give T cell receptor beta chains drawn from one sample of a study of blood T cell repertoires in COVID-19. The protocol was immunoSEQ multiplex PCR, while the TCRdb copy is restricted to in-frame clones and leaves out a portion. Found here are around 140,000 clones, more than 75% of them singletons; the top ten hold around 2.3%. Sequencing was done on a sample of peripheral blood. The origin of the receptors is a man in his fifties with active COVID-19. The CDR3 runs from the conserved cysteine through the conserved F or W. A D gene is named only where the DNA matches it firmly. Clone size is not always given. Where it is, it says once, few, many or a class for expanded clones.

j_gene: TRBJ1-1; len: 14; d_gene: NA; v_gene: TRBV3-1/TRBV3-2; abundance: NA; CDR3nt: TGTGCCAGCAGCCGGAGGGCTGCGAACACTGAAGCTTTCTTT; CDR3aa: CASSRRAANTEAFF
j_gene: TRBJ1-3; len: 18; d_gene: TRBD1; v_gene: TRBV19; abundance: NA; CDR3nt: TGTGCCAGTAGTATAAGCGGGGGAAACAGGGGATCTGGAAACACCATATATTTT; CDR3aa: CASSISGGNRGSGNTIYF
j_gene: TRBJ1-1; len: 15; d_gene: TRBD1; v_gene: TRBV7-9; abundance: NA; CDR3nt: TGTGCCAGCAGCTTAGCGGGGACAGGGGGCGGTGAAGCTTTCTTT; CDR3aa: CASSLAGTGGGEAFF
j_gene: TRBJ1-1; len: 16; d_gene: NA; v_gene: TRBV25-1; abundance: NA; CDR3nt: TGTGCCAGCAGTGAATATCATGGAGGATTGAACACTGAAGCTTTCTTT; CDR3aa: CASSEYHGGLNTEAFF
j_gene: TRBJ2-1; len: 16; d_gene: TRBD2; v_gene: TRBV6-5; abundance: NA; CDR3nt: TGTGCCAGCAGTTCCGAGGGACTAGCGACTTACAATGAGCAGTTCTTC; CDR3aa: CASSSEGLATYNEQFF
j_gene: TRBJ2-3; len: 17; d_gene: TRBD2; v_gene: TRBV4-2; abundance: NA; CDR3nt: TGTGCCAGCAGCCAAGGAGTTGGCGGGGGAGCCTTAGATACGCAGTATTTT; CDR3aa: CASSQGVGGGALDTQYF
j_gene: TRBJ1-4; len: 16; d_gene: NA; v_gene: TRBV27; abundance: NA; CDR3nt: TGTGCCAGCCGAACACGGGGGACCTCAGGTTATGAAAAACTGTTTTTT; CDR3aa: CASRTRGTSGYEKLFF
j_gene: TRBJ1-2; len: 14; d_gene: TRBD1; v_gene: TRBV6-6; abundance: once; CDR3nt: TGTGCCAGCAGTCTATCCGGGACAGTCTATGGCTACACCTTC; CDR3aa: CASSLSGTVYGYTF
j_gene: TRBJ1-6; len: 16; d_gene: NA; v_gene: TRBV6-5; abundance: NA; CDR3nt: TGTGCCAGCAGTTACAGACATAGCTCCTATAATTCACCCCTCCACTTT; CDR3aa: CASSYRHSSYNSPLHF
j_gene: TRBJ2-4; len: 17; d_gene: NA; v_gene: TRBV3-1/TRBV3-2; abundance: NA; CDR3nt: TGTGCCAGCAGCCAAGGGCCGGGCGGGGTAGCCAAAAACATTCAGTACTTC; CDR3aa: CASSQGPGGVAKNIQYF
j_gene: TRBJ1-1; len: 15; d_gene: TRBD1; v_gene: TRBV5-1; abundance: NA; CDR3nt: TGCGCCAGCAGCACACAGGGGGCGCGGGACACTGAAGCTTTCTTT; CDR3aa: CASSTQGARDTEAFF
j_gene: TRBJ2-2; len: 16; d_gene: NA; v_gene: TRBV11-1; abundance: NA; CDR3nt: TGTGCCAGCAGCTTAACTGACGGGAAAAGAACCGGGGAGCTGTTTTTT; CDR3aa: CASSLTDGKRTGELFF
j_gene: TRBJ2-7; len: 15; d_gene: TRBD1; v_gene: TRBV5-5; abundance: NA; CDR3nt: TGTGCCAGCAGCGCCCCCGGGACAGTTTACTACGAGCAGTACTTC; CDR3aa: CASSAPGTVYYEQYF
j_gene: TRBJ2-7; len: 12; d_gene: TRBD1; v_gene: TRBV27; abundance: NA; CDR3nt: TGTGCCGGAGACAGGGGGCACAACGAGCAGTACTTC; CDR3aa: CAGDRGHNEQYF
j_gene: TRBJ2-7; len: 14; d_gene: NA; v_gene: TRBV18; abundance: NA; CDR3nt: TGTGCCAGCTCACCTCCGGGATCGAAATACGAGCAGTACTTC; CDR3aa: CASSPPGSKYEQYF
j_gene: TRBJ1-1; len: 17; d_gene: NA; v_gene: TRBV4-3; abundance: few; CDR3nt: TGCGCCAGCAGCCAAGATTCAACAGGGTGGTTAGGCGCTGAAGCTTTCTTT; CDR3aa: CASSQDSTGWLGAEAFF
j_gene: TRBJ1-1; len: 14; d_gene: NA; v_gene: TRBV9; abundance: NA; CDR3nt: TGTGCCAGCAGCGCCCCTAATGGGGGGGCTGAAGCTTTCTTT; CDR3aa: CASSAPNGGAEAFF
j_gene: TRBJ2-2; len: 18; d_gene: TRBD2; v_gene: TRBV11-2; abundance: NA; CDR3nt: TGTGCCAGCAGCTCGTGGGGCGGGGGTAACCGGGGCACCGGGGAGCTGTTTTTT; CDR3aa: CASSSWGGGNRGTGELFF
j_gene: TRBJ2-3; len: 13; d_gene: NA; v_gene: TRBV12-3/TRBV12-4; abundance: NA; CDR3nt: TGTGCCAGCAGTTTACCGGGCACAGATACGCAGTATTTT; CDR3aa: CASSLPGTDTQYF
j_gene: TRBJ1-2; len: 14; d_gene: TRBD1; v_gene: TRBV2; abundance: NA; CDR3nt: TGTGCCAGCAGTGGGGACAGTACTAACTATGGCTACACCTTC; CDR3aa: CASSGDSTNYGYTF
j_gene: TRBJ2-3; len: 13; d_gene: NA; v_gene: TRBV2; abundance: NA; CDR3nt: TGTGCCAGCAACGGGGGAAGCACAGATACGCAGTATTTT; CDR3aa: CASNGGSTDTQYF
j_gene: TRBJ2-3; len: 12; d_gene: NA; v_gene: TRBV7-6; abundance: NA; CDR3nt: TGTGCCAGCAGCCCCCGAGGGGATACGCAGTATTTT; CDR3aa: CASSPRGDTQYF
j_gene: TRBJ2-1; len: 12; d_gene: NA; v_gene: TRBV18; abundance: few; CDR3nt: TGTGCCAGCTCACCTCAGGGGAGTGAGCAGTTCTTC; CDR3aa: CASSPQGSEQFF
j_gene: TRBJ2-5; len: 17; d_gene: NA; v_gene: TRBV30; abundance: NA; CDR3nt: TGTGCCTGGAGTGTTATCGCGGGTTCCGCGCGGCAAGAGACCCAGTACTTC; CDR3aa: CAWSVIAGSARQETQYF
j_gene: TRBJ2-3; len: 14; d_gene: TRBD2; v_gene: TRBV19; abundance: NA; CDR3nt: TGTGCCGGAGGGGCGGGGGGTCTCACAGATACGCAGTATTTT; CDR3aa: CAGGAGGLTDTQYF
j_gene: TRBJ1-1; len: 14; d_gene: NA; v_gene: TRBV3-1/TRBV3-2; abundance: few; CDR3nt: TGTGCCAGCAGCCGAACTCCGGTGTCCACTGAAGCTTTCTTT; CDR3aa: CASSRTPVSTEAFF
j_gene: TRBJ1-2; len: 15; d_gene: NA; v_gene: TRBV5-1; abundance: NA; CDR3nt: TGCGCCAGCAAGGATCAGGACTCCTTTAACTATGGCTACACCTTC; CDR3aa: CASKDQDSFNYGYTF
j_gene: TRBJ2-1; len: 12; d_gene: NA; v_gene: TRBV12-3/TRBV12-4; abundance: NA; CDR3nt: TGTGCCAGCAGGCGGCAGGGCAATGAGCAGTTCTTC; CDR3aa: CASRRQGNEQFF
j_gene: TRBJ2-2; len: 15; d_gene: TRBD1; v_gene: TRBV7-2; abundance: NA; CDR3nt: TGTGCCAGCAGCTTAGACAGGGGGCTCACCGGGGAGCTGTTTTTT; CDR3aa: CASSLDRGLTGELFF
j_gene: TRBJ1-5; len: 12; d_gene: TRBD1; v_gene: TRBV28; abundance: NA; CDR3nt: TGTGCCAGCGGGACAGGAGATCAGCCCCAGCATTTT; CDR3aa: CASGTGDQPQHF
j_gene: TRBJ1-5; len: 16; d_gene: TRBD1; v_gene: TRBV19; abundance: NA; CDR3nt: TGTGCCAGTTGGGACCGACCAGGGGGCGGAAATCAGCCCCAGCATTTT; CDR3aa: CASWDRPGGGNQPQHF